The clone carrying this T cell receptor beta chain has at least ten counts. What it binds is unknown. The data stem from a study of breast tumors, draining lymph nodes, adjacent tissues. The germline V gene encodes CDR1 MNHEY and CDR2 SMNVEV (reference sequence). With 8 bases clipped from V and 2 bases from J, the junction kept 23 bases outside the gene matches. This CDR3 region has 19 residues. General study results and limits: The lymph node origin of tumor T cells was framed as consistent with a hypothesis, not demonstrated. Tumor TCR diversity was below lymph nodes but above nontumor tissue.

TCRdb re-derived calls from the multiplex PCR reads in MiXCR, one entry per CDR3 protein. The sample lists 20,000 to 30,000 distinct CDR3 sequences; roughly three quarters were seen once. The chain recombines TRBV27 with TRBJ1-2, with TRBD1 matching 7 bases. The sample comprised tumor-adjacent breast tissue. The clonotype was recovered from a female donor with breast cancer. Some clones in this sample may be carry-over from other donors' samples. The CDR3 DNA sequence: TGTGCCAGCCAGTCGACGGCGATAAAGCCGGGACAGCACAACTATGGCTACACCTTC. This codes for CASQSTAIKPGQHNYGYTF.